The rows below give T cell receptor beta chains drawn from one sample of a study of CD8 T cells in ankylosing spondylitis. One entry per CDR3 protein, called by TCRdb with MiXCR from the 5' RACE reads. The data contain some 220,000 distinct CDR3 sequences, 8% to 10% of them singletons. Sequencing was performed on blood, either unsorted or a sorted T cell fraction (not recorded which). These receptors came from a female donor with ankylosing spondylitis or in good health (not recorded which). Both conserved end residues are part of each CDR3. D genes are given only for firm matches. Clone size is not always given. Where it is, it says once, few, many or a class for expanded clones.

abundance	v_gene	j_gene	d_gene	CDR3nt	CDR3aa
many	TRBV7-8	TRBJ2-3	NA	TGTGCCAGCACCCGGTCGGAAAGTAGCACAGATACGCAGTATTTT	CASTRSESSTDTQYF
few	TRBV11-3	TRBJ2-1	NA	TGTGCCAGCAGCTTAAGCCGCAGTTCTAATGAGCAGTTCTTC	CASSLSRSSNEQFF
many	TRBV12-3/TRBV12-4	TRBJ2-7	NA	TGTGCCAGCAGCCCGGGGCCCTACGAGCAGTACTTC	CASSPGPYEQYF
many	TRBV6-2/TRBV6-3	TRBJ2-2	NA	TGTGCCAGCAGTCTAGAGAGGGCCTACACCGGGGAGCTGTTTTTT	CASSLERAYTGELFF
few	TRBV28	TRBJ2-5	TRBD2	TGTGCCAGCAGTTTAGCGGGGGCCGGGACTAGGGAGACCCAGTACTTC	CASSLAGAGTRETQYF
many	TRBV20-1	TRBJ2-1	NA	TGCAGTGCTCGGGACAACCCTTACAATGAGCAGTTCTTC	CSARDNPYNEQFF
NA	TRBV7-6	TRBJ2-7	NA	TGTGCCAGCAGCTCCCAAGGTCACGAGCAGTACTTC	CASSSQGHEQYF
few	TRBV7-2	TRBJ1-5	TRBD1	TGTGCCAGCCGGGGGACAGGGGGCGACCAGCCCCAGCATTTT	CASRGTGGDQPQHF
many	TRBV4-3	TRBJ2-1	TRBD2	TGCGCCAGCAGCCCAGACCCTAGCGGCAATGAGCAGTTCTTC	CASSPDPSGNEQFF
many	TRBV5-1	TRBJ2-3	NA	TGCGCCAGCTCCACCGACAGGCTAAGCACAGATACGCAGTATTTT	CASSTDRLSTDTQYF
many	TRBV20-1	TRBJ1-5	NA	TGCAGTGCTAGTCCAGATAGCAATCAGCCCCAGCATTTT	CSASPDSNQPQHF